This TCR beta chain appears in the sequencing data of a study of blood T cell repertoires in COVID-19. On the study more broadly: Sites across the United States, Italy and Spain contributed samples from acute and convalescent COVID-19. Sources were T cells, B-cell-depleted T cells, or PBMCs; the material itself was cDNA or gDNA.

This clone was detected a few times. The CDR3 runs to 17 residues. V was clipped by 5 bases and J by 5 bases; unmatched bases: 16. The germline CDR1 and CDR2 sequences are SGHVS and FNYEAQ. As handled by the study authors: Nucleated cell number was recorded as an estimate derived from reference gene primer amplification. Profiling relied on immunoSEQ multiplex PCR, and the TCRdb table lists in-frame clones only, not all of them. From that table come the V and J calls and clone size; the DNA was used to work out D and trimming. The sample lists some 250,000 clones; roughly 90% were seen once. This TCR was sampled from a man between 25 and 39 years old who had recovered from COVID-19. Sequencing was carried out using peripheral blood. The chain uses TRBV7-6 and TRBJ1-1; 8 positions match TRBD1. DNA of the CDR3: TGTGCCAGCAGCCCGAGACCCAGCGACAGGGGTAGGACTGAAGCTTTCTTT. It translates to CASSPRPSDRGRTEAFF.